This is a list of T cell receptor beta chains from one sample in a study of blood T cells in healthy people across ages. MiXCR, applied by TCRdb to the 5' RACE reads, yields one record per CDR3 protein. The sample lists roughly 1,700,000 distinct CDR3 sequences, 28% occurring once. The sequencing input was blood. These receptors all come from a woman under 40 in good health. CDR3s include the opening cysteine and the closing phenylalanine or tryptophan. Each record gives: clone size, V gene, D gene, J gene, CDR3 protein, CDR3 DNA. A D gene is named only where the DNA matches it firmly. The size field is filled for only some rows; it gives once, few, many or a size class.

>few|TRBV29-1|.|TRBJ2-6
CSVEDPPVSGANVRTF
TGCAGCGTTGAAGATCCCCCAGTCTCTGGGGCCAACGTCCGGACTTTC
>.|TRBV7-2|.|TRBJ2-3
CASSQTASDTQYF
TGTGCCAGCAGCCAGACGGCTAGCGATACGCAGTATTTT
>many|TRBV20-1|.|TRBJ2-7
CSAPGTDSYEQYF
TGCAGTGCGCCCGGGACGGACTCCTACGAGCAGTACTTC
>.|TRBV3-1|.|TRBJ2-7
CASSQAGQRSYEQYF
TGTGCCAGCAGCCAAGCCGGACAGAGGTCCTACGAGCAGTACTTC
>.|TRBV6-5|.|TRBJ2-1
CASSRNRAGLNEQFF
TGTGCCAGCAGTCGTAACAGGGCTGGACTCAATGAGCAGTTCTTC
>.|TRBV6-4|.|TRBJ1-5
CASSSGAGQPQHF
TGTGCCAGCAGCTCCGGCGCGGGACAGCCCCAGCATTTT
>few|TRBV11-1|TRBD1|TRBJ2-3
CASSHRGSTDTQYF
TGTGCCAGCAGCCACAGGGGGAGCACAGATACGCAGTATTTT
>few|TRBV20-1|.|TRBJ1-1
CSARVGAEAFF
TGCAGCGCCAGGGTGGGGGCTGAAGCTTTCTTT
>few|TRBV21-1|.|TRBJ2-1
CASSKVGGGSYNEQFF
.
>few|TRBV9|TRBD2|TRBJ2-3
CASSVQGGREEDTQYF
TGTGCCAGCAGCGTTCAAGGAGGGAGGGAAGAAGATACGCAGTATTTT
>few|TRBV5-4|.|TRBJ2-3
CASSLGVGGAVDTQYF
TGTGCCAGCAGCTTGGGAGTCGGGGGAGCGGTAGATACGCAGTATTTT
>.|TRBV15|.|TRBJ1-5
CATSSHGGNQPQHF
TGTGCCACCAGCTCCCACGGAGGCAATCAGCCCCAGCATTTT
>many|TRBV24-1|TRBD2|TRBJ2-1
CATSVTSRYNEQFF
TGTGCCACCAGTGTGACTAGCCGATACAATGAGCAGTTCTTC
>many|TRBV20-1|TRBD2|TRBJ2-7
CSARVASGSNFDEQYF
TGCAGTGCTAGAGTGGCTAGCGGGAGCAATTTCGACGAGCAGTACTTC
>many|TRBV7-2|.|TRBJ2-1
CASGPSPGPRITHEQFF
TGTGCCAGCGGCCCATCACCGGGCCCACGAATAACGCATGAGCAGTTCTTC
>.|TRBV20-1|.|TRBJ2-7
CSAHRGGYSYEQNF
TGCAGTGCCCATAGGGGGGGGTACTCCTACGAGCAGAACTTC
>once|TRBV7-3|.|TRBJ2-6
CASSLSPTGANVLTF
TGTGCCAGCAGCTTAAGCCCGACTGGGGCCAACGTCCTGACTTTC
>.|TRBV20-1|.|TRBJ2-7
CSANLNRDYEQYF
TGCAGTGCTAACCTAAACAGGGACTACGAGCAGTACTTC
>few|TRBV12-3/TRBV12-4|.|TRBJ2-1
CASTATGDEQFF
TGTGCCAGCACCGCCACGGGGGATGAGCAGTTCTTC
>.|TRBV5-1|.|TRBJ2-1
CASSLRAQRHEQFF
TGCGCCAGCAGCTTGAGGGCCCAGCGGCATGAGCAGTTCTTC
>few|TRBV18|.|TRBJ2-7
CASSPDVGAGEQYF
TGTGCCAGCTCACCCGACGTGGGGGCGGGGGAGCAGTACTTC
>.|TRBV5-1|.|TRBJ2-7
CTSSLDGTYEQYF
TGCACCAGCAGCTTGGACGGTACCTACGAGCAGTACTTC
>.|TRBV5-5|.|TRBJ1-5
CASSLATGDSNQPQHF
TGTGCCAGCAGCTTGGCAACAGGAGATAGCAATCAGCCCCAGCATTTT
>many|TRBV5-1|TRBD1|TRBJ2-6
CASREGALGPGANVLTF
TGCGCCAGCCGAGAGGGGGCCCTCGGCCCTGGGGCCAACGTCCTGACTTTC
>.|TRBV20-1|.|TRBJ2-7
CSAWMGGSSYEQYF
TGCAGTGCTTGGATGGGGGGAAGCTCCTACGAGCAGTACTTC
>few|TRBV4-3|TRBD2|TRBJ2-1
CASSQDYGSGSPVEQFF
TGCGCCAGCAGCCAAGATTACGGTAGCGGGAGTCCTGTTGAGCAGTTCTTC
>few|TRBV5-1|.|TRBJ1-6
CASSLGQVGLNSPLHF
TGCGCCAGCAGCTTGGGACAAGTGGGCCTTAATTCACCCCTCCACTTT
>few|TRBV7-9|TRBD1|TRBJ2-5
CASSGGRGLETQYF
TGTGCCAGCAGCGGAGGCAGGGGGCTGGAGACCCAGTACTTC
>.|TRBV6-6|.|TRBJ2-3
CASSYSSRGASTDTQYF
TGTGCCAGCAGTTACTCGAGCCGGGGGGCCAGCACAGATACGCAGTATTTT
>few|TRBV7-2|TRBD1|TRBJ2-7
CASSTTDRAHSYEQYF
TGTGCCAGCAGCACGACGGACAGGGCCCACTCCTACGAGCAGTACTTC
>many|TRBV14|.|TRBJ2-7
CASSRSTRYEQYF
TGTGCCAGCAGCCGTTCTACCCGTTACGAGCAGTACTTC
>.|TRBV7-9|.|TRBJ1-1
CASSLSGSSTEAFF
TGTGCCAGCAGCTTGTCAGGGAGCAGCACTGAAGCTTTCTTT
>few|TRBV20-1|TRBD2|TRBJ2-1
CSAGGLAGGYNEQFF
TGCAGTGCTGGGGGGCTAGCGGGGGGGTACAATGAGCAGTTCTTC
>.|TRBV4-3|TRBD1|TRBJ2-6
CASSHLPGQENSGANVLTF
TGCGCCAGCAGCCATCTGCCGGGACAGGAAAACTCTGGGGCCAACGTCCTGACTTTC